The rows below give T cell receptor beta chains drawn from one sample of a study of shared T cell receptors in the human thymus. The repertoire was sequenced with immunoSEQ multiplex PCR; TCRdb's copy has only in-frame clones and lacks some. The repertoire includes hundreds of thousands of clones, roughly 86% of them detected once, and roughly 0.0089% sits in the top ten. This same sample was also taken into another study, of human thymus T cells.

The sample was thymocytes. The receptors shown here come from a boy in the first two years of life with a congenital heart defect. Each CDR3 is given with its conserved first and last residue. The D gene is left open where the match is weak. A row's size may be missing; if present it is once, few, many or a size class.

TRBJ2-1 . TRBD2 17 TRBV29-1 CSVESLRLAGGSNEQFF TGCAGCGTTGAATCCCTACGGCTAGCGGGAGGAAGTAATGAGCAGTTCTTC
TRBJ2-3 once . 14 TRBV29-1 CSVDGGFCTDTQYF TGCAGCGTTGATGGAGGGTTTTGCACAGATACGCAGTATTTT
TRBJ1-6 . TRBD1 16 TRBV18 CASSLSQGADNSPLHF TGTGCCAGCTCACTATCACAGGGGGCGGATAATTCACCCCTCCACTTT
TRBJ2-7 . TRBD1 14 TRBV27 CASIPDRNSYEQYF TGTGCCAGCATCCCGGACAGGAACTCCTACGAGCAGTACTTC
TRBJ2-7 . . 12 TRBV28 CASSLVGYEQYF TGTGCCAGCAGTTTAGTCGGGTACGAGCAGTACTTC
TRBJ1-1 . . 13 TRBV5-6 CASSLNRVTEAFF TGTGCCAGCAGCTTGAATCGGGTCACTGAAGCTTTCTTT
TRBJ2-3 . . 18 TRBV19 CASSMADRRNHHTDTQYF TGTGCCAGTAGTATGGCCGACAGGAGAAACCATCACACAGATACGCAGTATTTT
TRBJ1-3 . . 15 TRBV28 CASSLGAASGNTIYF TGTGCCAGCAGTTTAGGTGCGGCATCCGGAAACACCATATATTTT
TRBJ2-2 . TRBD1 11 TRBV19 CASGQVGELFF TGTGCCAGTGGACAGGTCGGGGAGCTGTTTTTT
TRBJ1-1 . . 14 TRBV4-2 CASSWIGGKAEAFF TGTGCCAGCAGTTGGATAGGGGGAAAGGCTGAAGCTTTCTTT
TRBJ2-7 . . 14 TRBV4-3 CASSQAGTRDEQYF TGCGCCAGCAGCCAAGCTGGAACGAGGGACGAGCAGTACTTC
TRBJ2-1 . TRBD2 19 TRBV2 CASNPPGLAGGGRGDEQFF TGTGCCAGCAATCCTCCGGGACTAGCGGGGGGGGGACGAGGGGATGAGCAGTTCTTC
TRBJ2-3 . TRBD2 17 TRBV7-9 CASSLASGSESTDTQYF TGTGCCAGCAGCTTAGCTAGCGGGAGCGAAAGCACAGATACGCAGTATTTT
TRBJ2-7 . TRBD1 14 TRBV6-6 CASSTGQVIYEQYF TGTGCCAGCAGTACGGGACAGGTGATTTACGAGCAGTACTTC
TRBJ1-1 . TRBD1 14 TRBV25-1 CASSEQGENTEAFF TGTGCCAGCAGTGAACAGGGGGAAAACACTGAAGCTTTCTTT
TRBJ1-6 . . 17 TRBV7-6 CASSLTAMSSYNSPLHF TGTGCCAGCAGCTTAACAGCAATGAGCTCCTATAATTCACCCCTCCACTTT
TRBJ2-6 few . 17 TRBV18 CASSPDEGAAGANVLTF TGTGCCAGCTCACCAGACGAAGGGGCCGCTGGGGCCAACGTCCTGACTTTC
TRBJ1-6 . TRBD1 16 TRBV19 CASSTQGTGKNSPLHF TGTGCCAGTAGTACCCAAGGGACAGGGAAGAATTCACCCCTCCACTTT
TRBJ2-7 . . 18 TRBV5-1 CASSLEATPASDSYEQYF TGCGCCAGCAGCTTGGAGGCCACCCCAGCCAGCGACTCCTACGAGCAGTACTTC
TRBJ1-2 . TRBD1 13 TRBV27 CASRTQGADGYTF TGTGCCAGCAGGACCCAGGGGGCGGATGGCTACACCTTC
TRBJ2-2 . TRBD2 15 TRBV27 CASLPGGTDTGELFF TGTGCCAGTTTACCCGGGGGGACGGACACCGGGGAGCTGTTTTTT
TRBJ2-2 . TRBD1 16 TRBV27 CASSENGQDGTGELFF TGTGCCAGCAGCGAAAATGGACAGGACGGCACCGGGGAGCTGTTTTTT
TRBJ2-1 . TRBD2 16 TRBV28 CASSSARESSYNEQFF TGTGCCAGCAGTTCGGCGCGGGAGAGCTCCTACAATGAGCAGTTCTTC